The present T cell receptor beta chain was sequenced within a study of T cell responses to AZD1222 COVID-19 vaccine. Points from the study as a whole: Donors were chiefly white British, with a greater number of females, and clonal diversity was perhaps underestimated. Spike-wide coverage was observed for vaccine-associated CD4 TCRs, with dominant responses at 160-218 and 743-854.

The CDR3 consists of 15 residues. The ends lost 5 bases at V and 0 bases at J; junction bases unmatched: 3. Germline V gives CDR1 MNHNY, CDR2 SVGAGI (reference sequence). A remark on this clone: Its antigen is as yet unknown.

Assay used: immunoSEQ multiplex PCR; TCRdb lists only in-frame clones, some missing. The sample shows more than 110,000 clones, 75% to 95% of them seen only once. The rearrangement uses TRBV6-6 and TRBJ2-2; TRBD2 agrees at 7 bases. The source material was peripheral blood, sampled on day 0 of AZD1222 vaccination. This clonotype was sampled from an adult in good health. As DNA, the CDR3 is TGTGCCAGCAGTCAACTAGCGACGAACACCGGGGAGCTGTTTTTT. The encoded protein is CASSQLATNTGELFF.